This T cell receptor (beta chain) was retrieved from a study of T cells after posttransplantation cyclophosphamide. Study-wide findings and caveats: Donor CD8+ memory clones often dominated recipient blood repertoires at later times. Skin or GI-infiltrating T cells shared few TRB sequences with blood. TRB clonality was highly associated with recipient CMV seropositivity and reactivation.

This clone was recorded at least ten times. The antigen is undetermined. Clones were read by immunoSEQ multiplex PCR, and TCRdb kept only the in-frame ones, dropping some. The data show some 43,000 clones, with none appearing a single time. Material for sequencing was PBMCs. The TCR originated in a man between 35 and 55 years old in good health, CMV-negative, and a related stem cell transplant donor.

Here the CDR3 reads CASSQVRGASNEKLFF. In DNA, the CDR3 is TGTGCCAGCAGCCAAGTAAGGGGCGCGAGTAATGAAAAACTGTTTTTT. The V call is TRBV14, the J call TRBJ1-4; possibly TRBD1 for D (5 bases). The CDR3 loop spans 16 amino acids. Trimming shortened V by 1 base and J by 4 bases, and 13 bases separated the two germline ends. Germline CDR1 is SGHDN and CDR2 is FVKESK.